This T cell receptor beta chain was sequenced during a study of sequential checkpoint blockade in melanoma. About the research overall: Arm A got nivolumab then ipilimumab; arm B the reverse, 1:1. Matched biopsies came pretreatment and at week 13 for approximately 21 patients.

The repertoire was sequenced with immunoSEQ multiplex PCR; TCRdb's copy has only in-frame clones and lacks some. Here the sample spans roughly 9,600 clones, about 25% being singletons. V lost 2 bases, J lost 7 bases, and 11 bases lay in between. CDR3 length: 13 amino acids. The germline V gene encodes CDR1 MNHGY and CDR2 SAAAGT. Documented treatment: randomized to nivolumab then ipilimumab (arm A) or the reverse (arm B). This clone has a handful of counts. This receptor was obtained from a human donor with melanoma. The source was tumor tissue (inferred from file names), collected from a patient given nivolumab and ipilimumab in sequence. This chain connects TRBV6-8 to TRBJ1-2, with D tentatively TRBD1 (5 bases). The CDR3 DNA is TGTGCCAGCAGTTACGTGACAGCGGTTGGCTACACCTTC. Protein: CASSYVTAVGYTF.